This T cell receptor beta chain was sequenced for a study of blood T cell repertoires in COVID-19. Enrolled during active infection, Seattle patients were then followed longitudinally. Original processing methods: From reference gene primer amplification, estimates of nucleated cell counts were derived. TCRdb's table, derived via immunoSEQ multiplex PCR, lists solely in-frame clones and lacks some. V and J calls and clone size are as listed in that table; D and trimming were resolved from the DNA. The sample has 150,000 to 200,000 clones, about 87% seen once. The V gene's germline CDR1 is SGHAT and CDR2 FQNNGV. The trim removed 1 base at V and 4 bases at J, leaving 6 bases unmatched. CDR3 size: 16 residues.

The chain carries TRBV11-2 and TRBJ2-1, with 8 positions matching TRBD1. The sequencing input was peripheral blood. The sequence was obtained from a woman aged 70-85 years with COVID-19, enrolled during active disease. CDR3 in amino acids: CASSLAGTGSYNEQFF. The CDR3 DNA follows: TGTGCCAGCAGCTTAGCCGGGACAGGCTCTTACAATGAGCAGTTCTTC.